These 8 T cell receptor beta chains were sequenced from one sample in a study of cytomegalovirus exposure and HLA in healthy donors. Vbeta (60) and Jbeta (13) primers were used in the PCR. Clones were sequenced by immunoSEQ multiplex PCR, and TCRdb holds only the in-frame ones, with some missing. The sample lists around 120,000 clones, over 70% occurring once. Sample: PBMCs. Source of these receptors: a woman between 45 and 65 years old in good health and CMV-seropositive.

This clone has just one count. CDR3 in amino acids: CASSPYGTPEGEKLFF. CDR3 nucleotides: TGTGCCAGCAGTCCGTACGGGACCCCGGAGGGTGAAAAACTGTTTTTT. The chain employs TRBV27 and TRBJ1-4; perhaps TRBD1 as D (5 bases). V lost 5 bases and J lost 7, with 20 bases in between. The germline V gene has CDR1 MNHEY and CDR2 SMNVEV (reference sequence). The CDR3 runs to 16 residues.

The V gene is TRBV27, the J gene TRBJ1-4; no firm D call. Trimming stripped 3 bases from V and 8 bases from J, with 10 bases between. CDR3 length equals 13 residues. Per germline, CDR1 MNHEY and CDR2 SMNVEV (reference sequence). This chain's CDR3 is CASSLREREKLFF. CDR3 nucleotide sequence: TGTGCCAGCAGTTTGAGGGAAAGAGAAAAACTGTTTTTT.

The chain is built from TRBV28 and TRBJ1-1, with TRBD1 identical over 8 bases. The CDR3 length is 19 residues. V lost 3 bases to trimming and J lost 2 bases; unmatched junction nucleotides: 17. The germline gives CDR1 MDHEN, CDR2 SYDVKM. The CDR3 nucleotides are TGTGCCAGCAGTTTGTCGGACAGGGCTTCGCCGCGGCTCAACACTGAAGCTTTCTTT. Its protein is CASSLSDRASPRLNTEAFF.

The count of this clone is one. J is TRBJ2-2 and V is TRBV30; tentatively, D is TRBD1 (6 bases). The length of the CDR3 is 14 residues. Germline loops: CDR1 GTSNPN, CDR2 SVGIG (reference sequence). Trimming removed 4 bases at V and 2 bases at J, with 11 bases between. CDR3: CAWNRQANTGELFF. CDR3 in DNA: TGTGCCTGGAATAGACAGGCTAACACCGGGGAGCTGTTTTTT.

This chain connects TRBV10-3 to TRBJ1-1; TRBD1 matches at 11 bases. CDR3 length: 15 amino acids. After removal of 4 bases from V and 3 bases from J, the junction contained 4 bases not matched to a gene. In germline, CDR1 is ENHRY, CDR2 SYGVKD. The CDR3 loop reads CAISAWDRGYTEAFF. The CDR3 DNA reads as TGTGCCATCAGTGCATGGGACAGGGGGTACACTGAAGCTTTCTTT.

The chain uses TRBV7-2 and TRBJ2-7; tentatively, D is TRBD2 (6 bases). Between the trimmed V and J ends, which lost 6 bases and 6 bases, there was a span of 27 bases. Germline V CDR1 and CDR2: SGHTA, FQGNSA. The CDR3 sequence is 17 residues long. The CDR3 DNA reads TGTGCCAGCAGTTTTAGAGGCCCCGGCGGGAAGACTGTCGAGCAGTACTTC. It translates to CASSFRGPGGKTVEQYF.

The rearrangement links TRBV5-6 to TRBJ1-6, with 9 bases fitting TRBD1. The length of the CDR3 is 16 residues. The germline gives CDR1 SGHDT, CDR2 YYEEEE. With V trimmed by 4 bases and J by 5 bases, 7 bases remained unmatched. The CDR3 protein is CASSGLTGGHNSPLHF. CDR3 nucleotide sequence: TGTGCCAGCAGCGGTTTGACAGGGGGGCATAATTCACCCCTCCACTTT.

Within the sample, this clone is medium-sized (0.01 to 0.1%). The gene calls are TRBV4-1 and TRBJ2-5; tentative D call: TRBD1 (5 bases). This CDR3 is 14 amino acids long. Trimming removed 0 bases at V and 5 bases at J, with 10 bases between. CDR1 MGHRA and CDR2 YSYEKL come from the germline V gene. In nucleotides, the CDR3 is TGCGCCAGCAGCCAAGAAGGGGAATACGAGACCCAGTACTTC. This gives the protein CASSQEGEYETQYF.